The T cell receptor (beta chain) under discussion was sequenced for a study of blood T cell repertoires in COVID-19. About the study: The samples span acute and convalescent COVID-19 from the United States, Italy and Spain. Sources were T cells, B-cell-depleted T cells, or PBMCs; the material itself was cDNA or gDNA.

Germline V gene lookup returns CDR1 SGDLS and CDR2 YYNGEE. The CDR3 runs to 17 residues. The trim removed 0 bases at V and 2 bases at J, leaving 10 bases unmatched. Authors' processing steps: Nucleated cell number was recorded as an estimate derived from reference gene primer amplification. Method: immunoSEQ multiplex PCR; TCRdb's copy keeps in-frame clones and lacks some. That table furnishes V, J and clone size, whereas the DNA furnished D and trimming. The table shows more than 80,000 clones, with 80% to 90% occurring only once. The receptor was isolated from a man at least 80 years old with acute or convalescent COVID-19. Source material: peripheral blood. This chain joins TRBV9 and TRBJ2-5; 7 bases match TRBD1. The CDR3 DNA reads TGTGCCAGCAGCGTAGACCCGGCAGGGGGTAGTCAAGAGACCCAGTACTTC. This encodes CASSVDPAGGSQETQYF. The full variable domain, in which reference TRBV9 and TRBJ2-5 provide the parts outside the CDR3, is DSGVTQTPKHLITATGQRVTLRCSPRSGDLSVYWYQQSLDQGLQFLIQYYNGEERAKGNILERFSAQQFPDLHSELNLSSLELGDSALYFCASSVDPAGGSQETQYFGPGTRLLVL.